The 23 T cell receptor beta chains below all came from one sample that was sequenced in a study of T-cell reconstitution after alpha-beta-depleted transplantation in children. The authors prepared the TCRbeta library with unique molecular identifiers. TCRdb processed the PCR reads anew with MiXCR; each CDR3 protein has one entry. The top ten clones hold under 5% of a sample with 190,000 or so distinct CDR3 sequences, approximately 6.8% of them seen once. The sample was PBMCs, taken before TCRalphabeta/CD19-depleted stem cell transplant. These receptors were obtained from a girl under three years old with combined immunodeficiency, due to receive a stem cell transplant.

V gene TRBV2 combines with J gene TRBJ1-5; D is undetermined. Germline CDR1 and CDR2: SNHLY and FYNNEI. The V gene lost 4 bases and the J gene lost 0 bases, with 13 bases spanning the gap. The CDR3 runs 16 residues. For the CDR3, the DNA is TGTGCCAGCAGTGGGAACGGGTTCTATAGCAATCAGCCCCAGCATTTT. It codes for CASSGNGFYSNQPQHF. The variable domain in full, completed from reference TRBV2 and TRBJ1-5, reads EPEVTQTPSHQVTQMGQEVILRCVPISNHLYFYWYRQILGQKVEFLVSFYNNEISEKSEIFDDQFSVERPDGSNFTLKIRSTKLEDSAMYFCASSGNGFYSNQPQHFGDGTRLSIL.

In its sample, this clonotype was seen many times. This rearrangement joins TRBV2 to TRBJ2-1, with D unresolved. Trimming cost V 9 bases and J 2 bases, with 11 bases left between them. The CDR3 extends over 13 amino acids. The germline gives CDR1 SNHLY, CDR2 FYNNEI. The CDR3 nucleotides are TGTGCCAGTGAGGACGGCGCCTACAATGAGCAGTTCTTC. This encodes CASEDGAYNEQFF.

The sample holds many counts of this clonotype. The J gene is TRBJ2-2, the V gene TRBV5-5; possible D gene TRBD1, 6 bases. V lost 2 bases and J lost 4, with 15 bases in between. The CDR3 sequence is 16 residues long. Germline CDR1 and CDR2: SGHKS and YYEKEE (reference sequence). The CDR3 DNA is TGTGCCAGCAGCTTACTTTCAGGGGACATCACCGGGGAGCTGTTTTTT. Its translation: CASSLLSGDITGELFF.

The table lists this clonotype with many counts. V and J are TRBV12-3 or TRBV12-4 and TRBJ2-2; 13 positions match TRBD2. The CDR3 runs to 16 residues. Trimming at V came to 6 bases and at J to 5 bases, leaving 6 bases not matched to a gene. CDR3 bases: TGTGCCAGCAGCCACCCACTAGCGGGGGGGACCGGGGAGCTGTTTTTT. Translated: CASSHPLAGGTGELFF.

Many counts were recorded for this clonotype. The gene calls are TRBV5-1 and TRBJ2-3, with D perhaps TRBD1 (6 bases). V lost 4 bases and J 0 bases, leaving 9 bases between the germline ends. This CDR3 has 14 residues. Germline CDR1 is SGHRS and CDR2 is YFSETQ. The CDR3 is CASSPQGSTDTQYF. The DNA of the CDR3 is TGCGCCAGCAGCCCACAGGGCAGCACAGATACGCAGTATTTT. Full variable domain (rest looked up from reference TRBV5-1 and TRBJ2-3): KAGVTQTPRYLIKTRGQQVTLSCSPISGHRSVSWYQQTPGQGLQFLFEYFSETQRNKGNFPGRFSGRQFSNSRSEMNVSTLELGDSALYLCASSPQGSTDTQYFGPGTRLTVL.

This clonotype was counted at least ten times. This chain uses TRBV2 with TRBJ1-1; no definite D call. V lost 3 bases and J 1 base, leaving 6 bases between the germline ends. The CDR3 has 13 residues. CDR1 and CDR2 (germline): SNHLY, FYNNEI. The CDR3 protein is CASSEAENTEAFF. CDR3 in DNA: TGTGCCAGCAGTGAGGCAGAGAACACTGAAGCTTTCTTT. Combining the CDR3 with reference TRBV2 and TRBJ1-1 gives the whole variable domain EPEVTQTPSHQVTQMGQEVILRCVPISNHLYFYWYRQILGQKVEFLVSFYNNEISEKSEIFDDQFSVERPDGSNFTLKIRSTKLEDSAMYFCASSEAENTEAFFGQGTRLTVV.

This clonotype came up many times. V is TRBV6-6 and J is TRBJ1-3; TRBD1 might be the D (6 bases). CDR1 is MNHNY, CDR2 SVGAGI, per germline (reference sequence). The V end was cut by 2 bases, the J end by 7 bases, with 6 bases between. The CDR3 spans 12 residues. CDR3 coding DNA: TGTGCCAGCAGTTACAGGGGGAACACCATATATTTT. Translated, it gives CASSYRGNTIYF.

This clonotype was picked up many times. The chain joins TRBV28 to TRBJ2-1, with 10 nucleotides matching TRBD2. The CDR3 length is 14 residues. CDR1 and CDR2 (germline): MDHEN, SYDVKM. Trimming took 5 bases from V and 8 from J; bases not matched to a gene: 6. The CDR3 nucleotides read TGTGCCAGCAGTCTAGCGGGAGAGGGCGATGAGCAGTTCTTC. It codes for CASSLAGEGDEQFF. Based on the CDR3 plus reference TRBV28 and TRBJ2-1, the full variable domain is DVKVTQSSRYLVKRTGEKVFLECVQDMDHENMFWYRQDPGLGLRLIYFSYDVKMKEKGDIPEGYSVSREKKERFSLILESASTNQTSMYLCASSLAGEGDEQFFGPGTRLTVL.

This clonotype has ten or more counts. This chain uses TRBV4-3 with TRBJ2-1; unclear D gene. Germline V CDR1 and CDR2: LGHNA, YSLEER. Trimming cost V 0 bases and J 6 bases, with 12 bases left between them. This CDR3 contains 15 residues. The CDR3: CASSQDRITSNEQFF. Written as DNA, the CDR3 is TGCGCCAGCAGCCAAGATCGGATTACATCCAATGAGCAGTTCTTC.

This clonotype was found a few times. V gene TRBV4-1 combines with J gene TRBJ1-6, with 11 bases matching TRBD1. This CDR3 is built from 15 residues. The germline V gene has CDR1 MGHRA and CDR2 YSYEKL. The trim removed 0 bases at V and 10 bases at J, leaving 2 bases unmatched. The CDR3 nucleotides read TGCGCCAGCAGCCAAGACGGGACAGGGGGGTCACCCCTCCACTTT. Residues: CASSQDGTGGSPLHF.

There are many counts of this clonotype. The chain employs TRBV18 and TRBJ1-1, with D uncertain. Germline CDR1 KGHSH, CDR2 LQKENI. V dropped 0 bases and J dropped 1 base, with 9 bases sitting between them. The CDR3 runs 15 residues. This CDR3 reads CASSPPWPGNTEAFF. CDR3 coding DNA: TGTGCCAGCTCACCACCGTGGCCTGGGAACACTGAAGCTTTCTTT.

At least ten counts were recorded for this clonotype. The chain's CDR3 is CASSSVPGDTQYF. The CDR3 DNA sequence: TGTGCCAGCAGCTCCGTACCGGGAGATACGCAGTATTTT. This chain connects TRBV7-6 to TRBJ2-3; D call uncertain. Germline lookup yields CDR1 SGHVS and CDR2 FNYEAQ. This CDR3 spans 13 amino acids. The ends were cut back, 4 bases at V and 5 bases at J, with 10 bases in the middle.

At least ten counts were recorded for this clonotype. CDR3: CASSAGTYEQFF. CDR3 DNA sequence: TGTGCCAGCAGCGCAGGGACTTATGAGCAGTTCTTC. The chain employs TRBV7-9 and TRBJ2-1, with D tentatively TRBD2 (6 bases). V lost 5 bases and J lost 8, with 10 bases in between. Germline V gives CDR1 SEHNR, CDR2 FQNEAQ (reference sequence). The CDR3 totals 12 residues. The variable domain in full, completed from reference TRBV7-9 and TRBJ2-1, reads DTGVSQNPRHKITKRGQNVTFRCDPISEHNRLYWYRQTLGQGPEFLTYFQNEAQLEKSRLLSDRFSAERPKGSFSTLEIQRTEQGDSAMYLCASSAGTYEQFFGPGTRLTVL.

DNA of the CDR3: TGTGCCAGTGGAGGGGGCGGCGGCTACACCTTC. Translating it yields CASGGGGGYTF. The chain carries TRBV19 and TRBJ1-2, with 7 bases identical to TRBD1. Germline trimming cut 8 bases from V and 8 bases from J; bases unmatched to any gene: 5. The V gene's germline CDR1 is LNHDA and CDR2 SQIVND (reference sequence). The CDR3 runs to 11 residues. Combining the CDR3 with reference TRBV19 and TRBJ1-2 gives the whole variable domain DGGITQSPKYLFRKEGQNVTLSCEQNLNHDAMYWYRQDPGQGLRLIYYSQIVNDFQKGDIAEGYSVSREKKESFPLTVTSAQKNPTAFYLCASGGGGGYTFGSGTRLTVV.

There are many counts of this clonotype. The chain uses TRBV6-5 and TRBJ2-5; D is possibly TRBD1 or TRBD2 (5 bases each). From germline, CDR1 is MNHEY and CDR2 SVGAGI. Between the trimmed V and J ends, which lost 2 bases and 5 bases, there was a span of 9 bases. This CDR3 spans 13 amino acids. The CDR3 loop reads CASSYGDGETQYF. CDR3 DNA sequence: TGTGCCAGCAGTTACGGGGACGGGGAGACCCAGTACTTC.

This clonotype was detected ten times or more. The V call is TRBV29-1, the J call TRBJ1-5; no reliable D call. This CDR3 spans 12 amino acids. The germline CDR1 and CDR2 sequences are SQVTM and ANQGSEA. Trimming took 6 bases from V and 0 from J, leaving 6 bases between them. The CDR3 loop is CSVRNSNQPQHF. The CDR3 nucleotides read TGCAGCGTGAGAAATAGCAATCAGCCCCAGCATTTT.

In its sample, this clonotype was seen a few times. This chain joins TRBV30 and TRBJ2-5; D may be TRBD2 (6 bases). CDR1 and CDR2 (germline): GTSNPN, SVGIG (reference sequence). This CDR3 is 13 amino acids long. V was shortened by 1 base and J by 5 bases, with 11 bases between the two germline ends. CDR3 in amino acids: CAWSGLASETQYF. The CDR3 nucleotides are TGTGCCTGGAGTGGGCTAGCGTCTGAGACCCAGTACTTC. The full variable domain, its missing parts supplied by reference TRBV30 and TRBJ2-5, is SQTIHQWPATLVQPVGSPLSLECTVEGTSNPNLYWYRQAAGRGLQLLFYSVGIGQISSEVPQNLSASRPQDRQFILSSKKLLLSDSGFYLCAWSGLASETQYFGPGTRLLVL.

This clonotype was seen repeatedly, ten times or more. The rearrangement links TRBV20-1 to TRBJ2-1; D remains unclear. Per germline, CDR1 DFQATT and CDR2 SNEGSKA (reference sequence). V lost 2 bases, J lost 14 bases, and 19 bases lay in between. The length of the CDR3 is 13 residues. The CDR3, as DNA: TGCAGTGCTAGACGCGACTGGAGCTGGGAAAAGTTCTTC. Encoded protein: CSARRDWSWEKFF.

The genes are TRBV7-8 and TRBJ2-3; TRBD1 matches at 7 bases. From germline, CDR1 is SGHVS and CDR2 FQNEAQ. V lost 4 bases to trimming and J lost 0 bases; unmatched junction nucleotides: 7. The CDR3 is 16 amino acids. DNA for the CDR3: TGTGCCAGCAGCTCGTTGGACAGGACTAGCACAGATACGCAGTATTTT. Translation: CASSSLDRTSTDTQYF.

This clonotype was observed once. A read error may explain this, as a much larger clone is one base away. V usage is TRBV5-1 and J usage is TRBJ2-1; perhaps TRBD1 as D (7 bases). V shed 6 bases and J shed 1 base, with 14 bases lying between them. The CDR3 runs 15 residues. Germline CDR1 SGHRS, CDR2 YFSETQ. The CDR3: CASNAGQISYNEQFF. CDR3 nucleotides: TGCGCCAGCAACGCGGGACAGATTTCCTACAATGAGCAGTTCTTC.

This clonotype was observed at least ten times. The CDR3, as DNA: TGTGCCAGCAGTAACGGACCGGGGAGCACAGATACGCAGTATTTT. Protein: CASSNGPGSTDTQYF. This sequence joins TRBV2 and TRBJ2-3, with a tentative D call TRBD2 (5 bases). V was pared by 5 bases and J by 0 bases, with 12 bases between. Germline values: CDR1 SNHLY, CDR2 FYNNEI. This CDR3 region has 15 residues.

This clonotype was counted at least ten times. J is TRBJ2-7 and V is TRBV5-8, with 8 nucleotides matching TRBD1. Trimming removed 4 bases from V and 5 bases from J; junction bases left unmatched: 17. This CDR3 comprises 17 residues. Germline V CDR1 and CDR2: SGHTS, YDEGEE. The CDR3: CASSPFYGTGGPNEQYF. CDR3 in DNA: TGTGCCAGCAGCCCCTTTTATGGGACAGGTGGCCCCAACGAGCAGTACTTC.

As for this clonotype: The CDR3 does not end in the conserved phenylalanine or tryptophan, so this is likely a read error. The CDR3 sequence: CASSGTLKDTEAFV. The CDR3 DNA sequence: TGTGCCAGCAGCGGGACATTAAAGGACACTGAAGCTTTCGTT. The chain has TRBV6-1 and TRBJ1-1; tentatively, D is TRBD1 (6 bases). CDR3 length equals 14 residues. Per germline, CDR1 MNHNS and CDR2 SASEGT. Trimming took 6 bases from V and 3 from J, leaving 14 bases between them.